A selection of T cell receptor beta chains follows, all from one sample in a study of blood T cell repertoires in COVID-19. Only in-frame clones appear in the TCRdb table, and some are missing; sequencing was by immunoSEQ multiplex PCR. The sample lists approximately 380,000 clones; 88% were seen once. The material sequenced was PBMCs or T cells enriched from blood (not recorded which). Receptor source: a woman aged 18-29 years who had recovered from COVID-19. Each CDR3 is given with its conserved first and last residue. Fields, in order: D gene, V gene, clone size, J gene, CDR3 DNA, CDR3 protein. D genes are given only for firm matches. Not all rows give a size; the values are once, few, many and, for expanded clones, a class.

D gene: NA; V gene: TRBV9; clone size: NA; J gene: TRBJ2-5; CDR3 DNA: TGTGCCAGCAGCGTTTCCCCAGGAGGAGCCCAAGAGACCCAGTACTTC; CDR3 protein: CASSVSPGGAQETQYF
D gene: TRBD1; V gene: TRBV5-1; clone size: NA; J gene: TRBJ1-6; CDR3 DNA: TGCGCCAGCAGCGCCGGACAGGGGTATAATTCACCCCTCCACTTT; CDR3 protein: CASSAGQGYNSPLHF
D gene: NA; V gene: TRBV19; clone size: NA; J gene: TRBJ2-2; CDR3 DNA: TGTGCCAGTATGGAGTACCCGGGTTTCACCGGGGAGCTGTTTTTT; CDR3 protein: CASMEYPGFTGELFF
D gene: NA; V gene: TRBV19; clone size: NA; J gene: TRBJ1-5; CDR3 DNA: TGTGCCAGTAGTAAAATGACGGGGGGGGCGAATCAGCCCCAGCATTTT; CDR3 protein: CASSKMTGGANQPQHF
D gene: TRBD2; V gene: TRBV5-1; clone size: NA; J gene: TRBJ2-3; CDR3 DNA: TGCGCCAGCAGACTAGCGGGGGGGCCGACAGATACGCAGTATTTT; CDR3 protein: CASRLAGGPTDTQYF
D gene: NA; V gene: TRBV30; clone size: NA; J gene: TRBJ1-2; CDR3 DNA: TGTGCCTGGAGCATAGGAGGATCGTTACCTGGCTACACCTTC; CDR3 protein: CAWSIGGSLPGYTF
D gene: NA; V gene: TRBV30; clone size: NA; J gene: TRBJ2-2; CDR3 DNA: TGTGCCTGGAGCGGGGAGAATCTGGCCACCGGGGAGCTGTTTTTT; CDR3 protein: CAWSGENLATGELFF
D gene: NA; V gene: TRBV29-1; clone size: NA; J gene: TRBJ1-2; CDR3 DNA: TGCAGCGTTGAAGGGAAGCGGTACTATGGCTACACCTTC; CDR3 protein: CSVEGKRYYGYTF
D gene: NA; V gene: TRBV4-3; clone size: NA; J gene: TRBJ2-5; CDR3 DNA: TGCGCCAGCAGCCAAGGTCGTCGGGGGGCGGTTAAAGAGACCCAGTACTTC; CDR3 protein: CASSQGRRGAVKETQYF
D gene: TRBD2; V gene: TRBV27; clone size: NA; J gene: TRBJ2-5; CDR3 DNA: TGTGCCAGCAGTTTCCTAGCGGGGGGATTGGAAGAGACCCAGTACTTC; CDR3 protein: CASSFLAGGLEETQYF
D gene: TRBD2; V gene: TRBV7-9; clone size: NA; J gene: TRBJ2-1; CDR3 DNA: TGTGCCAGCAGCCTGGGACTAGCGGGGGTCACCTACAATGAGCAGTTCTTC; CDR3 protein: CASSLGLAGVTYNEQFF
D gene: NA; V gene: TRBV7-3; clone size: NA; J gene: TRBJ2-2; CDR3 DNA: TGTGCCAGCAGGCCCGAGAGGAGCGGTTATAACACCGGGGAGCTGTTTTTT; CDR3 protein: CASRPERSGYNTGELFF
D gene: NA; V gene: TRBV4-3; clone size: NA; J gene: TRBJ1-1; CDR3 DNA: TGCGCCAGCAGCCAAGTCAGGGGCTATACTGAAGCTTTCTTT; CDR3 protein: CASSQVRGYTEAFF
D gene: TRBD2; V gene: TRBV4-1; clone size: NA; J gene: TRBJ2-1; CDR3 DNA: TGCGCCAGCAGCCAAGAAACCCCGCTAGCGGGGGGGCCTGGCTCCTACAATGAGCAGTTCTTC; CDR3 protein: CASSQETPLAGGPGSYNEQFF
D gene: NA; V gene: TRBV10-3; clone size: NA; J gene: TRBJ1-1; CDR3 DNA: TGTGCCACCATGGGCAAGGAGGGATTGAACACTGAAGCTTTCTTT; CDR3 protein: CATMGKEGLNTEAFF
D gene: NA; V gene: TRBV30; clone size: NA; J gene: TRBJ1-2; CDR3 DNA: TGTGCCTGGAGTCTCAACTCCCCAGGCGCAGGGAAGGTTTGGAACTATGGCTACACCTTC; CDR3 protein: CAWSLNSPGAGKVWNYGYTF
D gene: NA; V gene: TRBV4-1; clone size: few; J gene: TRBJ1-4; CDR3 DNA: TGCGCCAGCAGCCAAGACCGGGAAGTTGGGCTTGCAACTAATGAAAAACTGTTTTTT; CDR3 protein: CASSQDREVGLATNEKLFF
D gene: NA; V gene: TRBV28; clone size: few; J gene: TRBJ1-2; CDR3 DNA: TGTGCCAGCAGTTCAGCGGTGTGGGGCTACACCTTC; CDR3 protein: CASSSAVWGYTF
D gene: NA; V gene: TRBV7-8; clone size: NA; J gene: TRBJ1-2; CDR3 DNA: TGTGCCAGCAGCTGGAACGGCGTCAGAGACTTCTATGGCTACACCTTC; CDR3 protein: CASSWNGVRDFYGYTF
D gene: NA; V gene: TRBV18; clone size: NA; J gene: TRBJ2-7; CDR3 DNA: TGTGCCAGCTCACCACCCCAGGGCGACGAGCAGTACTTC; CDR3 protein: CASSPPQGDEQYF
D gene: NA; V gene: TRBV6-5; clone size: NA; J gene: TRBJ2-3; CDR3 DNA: TGTGCCAGCATATACAGGGGAGGAGATACGCAGTATTTT; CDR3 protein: CASIYRGGDTQYF
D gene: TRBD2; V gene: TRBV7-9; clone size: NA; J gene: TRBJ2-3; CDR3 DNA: TGTGCCAGCAGCTTAGTCCCTCTAGCGGGGGGACTCGTAGATACGCAGTATTTT; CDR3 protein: CASSLVPLAGGLVDTQYF
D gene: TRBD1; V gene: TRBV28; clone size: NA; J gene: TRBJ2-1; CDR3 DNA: TGTGCCAGCAGGACAGGGTTATACAATGAGCAGTTCTTC; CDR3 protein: CASRTGLYNEQFF
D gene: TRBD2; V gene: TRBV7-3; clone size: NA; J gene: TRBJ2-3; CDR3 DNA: TGTGCCAGCAGCTTAAGGGGGACTAAACCCGATACGCAGTATTTT; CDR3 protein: CASSLRGTKPDTQYF
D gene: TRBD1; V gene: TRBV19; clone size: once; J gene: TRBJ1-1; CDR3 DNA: TGTGCCAGCAGGGGGGTTGGCACTGAAGCTTTCTTT; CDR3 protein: CASRGVGTEAFF
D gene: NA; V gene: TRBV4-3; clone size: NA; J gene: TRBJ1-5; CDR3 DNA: TGCGCCAGCAGCCAAGATAGCCAGGGGAATCAGCCCCAGCATTTT; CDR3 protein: CASSQDSQGNQPQHF
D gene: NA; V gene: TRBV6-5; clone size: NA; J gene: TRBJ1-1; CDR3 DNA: TGTGCCAGCACCCGTGGGGGGATTGATAATGAAGCTTTCTTT; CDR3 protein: CASTRGGIDNEAFF
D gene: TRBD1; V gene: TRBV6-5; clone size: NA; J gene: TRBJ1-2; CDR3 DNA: TGTGCCAGCAGTTACGGGGACAGGACCTATGGCTACACCTTC; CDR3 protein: CASSYGDRTYGYTF